This TCR beta chain was captured by sequencing in a study of blood T cells in healthy people across ages. General study results and limits: Samples with more naive T cells showed higher observed beta diversity.

A sample-barcoded 5' primer and a J-beta primer mix were used in a second PCR of roughly 6 to 12 cycles. TCRdb reprocessed the 5' RACE reads via MiXCR and lists one record per CDR3 protein. The sample comprises some 640,000 distinct CDR3 sequences, around 31% of which are singletons, and 15% to 18% rests with the top ten. The CDR3 is made up of 13 amino acids. The germline CDR1 and CDR2 sequences are SGHRS and YFSETQ. In regard to this clonotype: Its target is unknown.

Extraction yielded at least 5 micrograms of total RNA per sample. The receptor was isolated from a woman over 75 in good health. The genes are TRBV5-1 and TRBJ2-4; the D is unclear. The closer fit of TRBJ2-7 to the DNA end suggests the J call may be wrong. The sequencing sample was made of blood. The CDR3, as DNA: TGCGCCAGCAGCTTTCCCGGTTCCCACGAGCAGTACTTC. It specifies CASSFPGSHEQYF.